Listed here are 23 T cell receptor beta chains from one sample, sequenced in a study of blood T cells in healthy people across ages. PCR was performed a second time for about 6 to 11 cycles using a sample-barcoded 5' primer and a J-beta primer mix. TCRdb used MiXCR to reprocess the 5' RACE reads, holding one entry per CDR3 protein. The sample includes more than 550,000 distinct CDR3 sequences, about 20% of them seen just once. Material for sequencing was blood. Receptors originate from a man in his 70s in good health.

The table lists this clonotype with a few counts. This chain joins TRBV5-1 and TRBJ2-3; D tentatively reads TRBD1 or TRBD2 (6 bases each). Germline V gene lookup returns CDR1 SGHRS and CDR2 YFSETQ. This CDR3 region has 19 residues. With 0 bases removed from V and 0 bases from J, the gap between germline ends came to 20 bases. The CDR3 DNA follows: TGCGCCAGCAGCTTGGCCTACCGTCGAGGGGGGACTAGCACAGATACGCAGTATTTT. Translation gives CASSLAYRRGGTSTDTQYF.

The chain links TRBV3-1 to TRBJ2-2; TRBD1 might be the D (6 bases). V gave up 2 bases and J gave up 6 bases, with 10 bases separating them. The CDR3 runs 14 residues. Germline CDR1 and CDR2: LGHDT and YNNKEL (reference sequence). Here the CDR3 DNA reads TGTGCCAGCAGCCAACACAGGGTTCCCGGGGAGCTGTTTTTT. Protein product: CASSQHRVPGELFF.

The V gene is TRBV7-2, the J gene TRBJ1-1; 9 nucleotides match TRBD1. The CDR3 sequence is 14 residues long. V trimming: 5 bases; J trimming: 5 bases; junction bases outside the gene matches: 6. Germline V gene data show CDR1 as SGHTA and CDR2 as FQGNSA. The CDR3 spells CASSVGTGKTEAFF. CDR3 bases: TGTGCCAGCAGCGTTGGGACAGGGAAGACTGAAGCTTTCTTT.

The rearrangement joins TRBV12-3 or TRBV12-4 to TRBJ1-6; TRBD1 aligns across 8 bases. The CDR3 extends over 14 amino acids. The V gene end was trimmed by 7 bases and the J gene end by 7 bases; junction bases not matched to a gene: 6. DNA of the CDR3: TGTGCCAGCAATGACAGGGGTCCGAATTCACCCCTCCACTTT. Protein product: CASNDRGPNSPLHF.

This chain uses TRBV7-9 with TRBJ2-5; 7 positions agree with TRBD2. This CDR3 is 15 amino acids long. Germline-derived CDR1 and CDR2 are SEHNR and FQNEAQ (reference sequence). V trimming: 3 bases; J trimming: 6 bases; junction bases outside the gene matches: 10. CDR3 region: CASSLAGRGAQTQYF. The CDR3 DNA reads as TGTGCCAGCAGCTTGGCAGGGAGGGGTGCTCAGACCCAGTACTTC.

The gene calls are TRBV5-1 and TRBJ2-1; D is possibly TRBD1 or TRBD2 (6 bases each). Per germline, CDR1 SGHRS and CDR2 YFSETQ. Trimming took 3 bases from V and 7 from J, leaving 14 bases between them. The CDR3 consists of 14 residues. The CDR3 bases are TGCGCCAGCAGCTCACAGGGTGGAGGGAATGAGCAGTTCTTC. Its translation: CASSSQGGGNEQFF.

This clonotype was found a few times. The chain couples TRBV7-2 to TRBJ2-7; tentatively, D is TRBD2 (6 bases). The DNA end is more similar to TRBJ2-1, so the J call may be wrong. Germline CDR1 and CDR2: SGHTA and FQGNSA. The CDR3 runs 15 residues. The CDR3 is CASSLEGRGNNEQFF. The CDR3 DNA is TGTGCCAGCAGCTTGGAGGGGCGGGGTAACAATGAGCAGTTCTTC.

The chain has TRBV19 and TRBJ1-3, with D perhaps matching TRBD1 (5 bases). The CDR3 sequence is 13 residues long. Trimming took off 9 bases at V and 6 bases at J, with 15 bases between the two ends. Looked up from germline, CDR1 is LNHDA and CDR2 is SQIVND (reference sequence). The CDR3 reads CASNRGPENTIYF. CDR3 sequence (DNA): TGTGCCAGCAACCGGGGACCTGAAAACACCATATATTTT.

The chain recombines TRBV7-9 with TRBJ1-1; 7 bases map to TRBD1. Unmatched junction bases numbered 8, after V lost 3 bases and J lost 4 bases. The CDR3 has 15 amino acids. CDR1 and CDR2 from the germline V gene are SEHNR and FQNEAQ (reference sequence). The CDR3 region is CASSFRQGVITEAFF. The CDR3 DNA is TGTGCCAGCAGCTTTCGACAGGGCGTTATCACTGAAGCTTTCTTT.

This clonotype was found a few times. This chain links TRBV12-3 or TRBV12-4 with TRBJ1-6; D perhaps matches TRBD1 (6 bases). The CDR3 covers 14 residues. V was shortened by 3 bases and J by 10 bases, with 13 bases between the two germline ends. CDR3 region: CASSFQGKGSPLHF. As DNA, the CDR3 is TGTGCCAGCAGTTTTCAGGGGAAGGGATCACCCCTCCACTTT.

Turning to this clonotype: Given a much more abundant clone one base away, this may be a read error. CDR3 nucleotides: TGCAGCGTTGAAGCGCAAGAGACCCAGTACTTC. This translates into CSVEAQETQYF. V gene TRBV29-1 combines with J gene TRBJ2-5; D remains ambiguous. The germline V and J ends were trimmed by 1 base and 2 bases, with 2 bases remaining between them. CDR3 length equals 11 residues. Per the germline V gene, CDR1 is SQVTM and CDR2 is ANQGSEA.

This chain connects TRBV18 to TRBJ2-3; tentative D call: TRBD2 (6 bases). Deletions cut 0 bases from V and 7 bases from J, with 8 bases between. Germline assignment: CDR1 KGHSH and CDR2 LQKENI. This CDR3 region has 13 residues. The CDR3 region has the DNA TGTGCCAGCTCACCACCTGGGGGGAATACGCAGTATTTT. The encoded protein is CASSPPGGNTQYF.

This clonotype showed up just a few times. The rearrangement uses TRBV7-2 and TRBJ1-4; 7 positions agree with TRBD1. The CDR3 is 15 amino acids. The V gene's germline CDR1 is SGHTA and CDR2 FQGNSA. V shed 5 bases and J 2 bases; nucleotides not matched to a gene: 5. CDR3 nucleotide sequence: TGTGCCAGCAGCCCTCAGACAGGGACTAATGAAAAACTGTTTTTT. Translated: CASSPQTGTNEKLFF. Drawing the rest from reference TRBV7-2 and TRBJ1-4, the complete variable domain is GAGVSQSPSNKVTEKGKDVELRCDPISGHTALYWYRQSLGQGLEFLIYFQGNSAPDKSGLPSDRFSAERTGGSVSTLTIQRTQQEDSAVYLCASSPQTGTNEKLFFGSGTQLSVL.

There are many counts of this clonotype. V and J are TRBV6-1 and TRBJ2-5; 8 bases align to TRBD2. This CDR3 has 13 amino acids. J was trimmed by 2 bases and V by 6 bases; bases with no gene match: 2. Germline lookup yields CDR1 MNHNS and CDR2 SASEGT. The CDR3 DNA is TGTGCCAGCAGGGTAGCGGGGCAAGAGACCCAGTACTTC. Translated: CASRVAGQETQYF.

The CDR3, as DNA: TGTGCCAGCAGCCAAGAGTTGCAGTTCGGCCAAGAGACCCAGTACTTC. It is translated as CASSQELQFGQETQYF. This rearrangement joins TRBV3-1 to TRBJ2-5; D gene uncertain. The CDR3 has 16 residues. From germline, CDR1 is LGHDT and CDR2 YNNKEL (reference sequence). Trimming took 0 bases from V and 1 from J, leaving 12 bases between them.

This clonotype turned up a few times. The chain carries TRBV5-1 and TRBJ1-3, with TRBD1 matching 10 bases. V dropped 4 bases and J dropped 0; count of bases not matched to a gene: 10. This CDR3 comprises 18 residues. Germline CDR1 is SGHRS and CDR2 is YFSETQ. The CDR3 region is CASSLAGQGSSSGNTIYF. The CDR3 DNA reads as TGCGCCAGCAGCCTGGCGGGACAGGGGTCGAGCTCTGGAAACACCATATATTTT.

The V and J genes are TRBV7-2 and TRBJ2-2, with TRBD2 matching over 7 bases. Unmatched junction bases numbered 3, after V lost 5 bases and J lost 6 bases. CDR1 and CDR2 (germline): SGHTA, FQGNSA. The CDR3 totals 13 residues. CDR3 in amino acids: CASSQTSAGELFF. CDR3 DNA sequence: TGTGCCAGCAGCCAAACTAGCGCCGGGGAGCTGTTTTTT.

This clonotype was observed a few times. The junction does not match germline at one end; this may be a read error. The chain recombines TRBV5-1 with TRBJ2-5; D unclear. The CDR3 length is 14 residues. Germline loops: CDR1 SGHRS, CDR2 YFSETQ. This chain's CDR3 is CASSLVQNQETQYF. As DNA, the CDR3 is TGCGCTAGCAGCTTGGTCCAAAACCAAGAGACCCAGTACTTC.

This sequence joins TRBV5-1 and TRBJ2-5; TRBD2 matches at 11 bases. V dropped 4 bases and J dropped 5; count of bases not matched to a gene: 13. The CDR3 is 17 residues long. The germline V gene has CDR1 SGHRS and CDR2 YFSETQ. CDR3 DNA sequence: TGCGCCAGCAGCCTTAGCGGGGGGGCCTGGTCTTTCGAGACCCAGTACTTC. It yields the protein CASSLSGGAWSFETQYF. The whole variable domain, filled in from reference TRBV5-1 and TRBJ2-5, reads KAGVTQTPRYLIKTRGQQVTLSCSPISGHRSVSWYQQTPGQGLQFLFEYFSETQRNKGNFPGRFSGRQFSNSRSEMNVSTLELGDSALYLCASSLSGGAWSFETQYFGPGTRLLVL.

This clonotype was picked up a small number of times. CDR3 coding DNA: TGTGCCAGCAGCTCCCAGTCCAGGGAGACCCAGTACTTC. This codes for CASSSQSRETQYF. J is TRBJ2-5 and V is TRBV7-2; no reliable D call. Trimming removed 4 bases from V and 5 bases from J, with 11 bases in between. This CDR3 region has 13 residues. The germline gives CDR1 SGHTA, CDR2 FQGNSA.

This clonotype was seen a handful of times. This chain joins TRBV9 and TRBJ1-6; D not certain. CDR1 and CDR2 (germline): SGDLS, YYNGEE. V lost 4 bases to trimming and J lost 5 bases, with 10 bases between them. The CDR3 has 14 residues. The CDR3 reads CASSPQENNSPLHF. In nucleotides, the CDR3 is TGTGCCAGCAGCCCCCAGGAAAATAATTCACCCCTCCACTTT.

This clonotype has a handful of counts. The CDR3 region has the DNA TGTGCCAGCAGCCTGTGGGACAGGGCTCTTGGCTACACCTTC. Residues: CASSLWDRALGYTF. The chain joins TRBV9 to TRBJ1-2, with 9 nucleotides matching TRBD1. This CDR3 is built from 14 residues. Germline values: CDR1 SGDLS, CDR2 YYNGEE. The junction had 8 bases not matched to a gene; V was cut back by 4 bases and J by 7 bases. Full variable domain (missing parts from reference TRBV9 and TRBJ1-2): DSGVTQTPKHLITATGQRVTLRCSPRSGDLSVYWYQQSLDQGLQFLIQYYNGEERAKGNILERFSAQQFPDLHSELNLSSLELGDSALYFCASSLWDRALGYTFGSGTRLTVV.

V is TRBV6-5 and J is TRBJ1-6; maybe TRBD1 (5 bases). The CDR3 spans 15 residues. Germline values: CDR1 MNHEY, CDR2 SVGAGI. V shed 8 bases and J shed 7 bases, with 18 bases lying between them. The CDR3 here is CASAFLGWGNSPLHF. The CDR3 nucleotides are TGTGCCAGCGCTTTCCTGGGGTGGGGGAATTCACCCCTCCACTTT.